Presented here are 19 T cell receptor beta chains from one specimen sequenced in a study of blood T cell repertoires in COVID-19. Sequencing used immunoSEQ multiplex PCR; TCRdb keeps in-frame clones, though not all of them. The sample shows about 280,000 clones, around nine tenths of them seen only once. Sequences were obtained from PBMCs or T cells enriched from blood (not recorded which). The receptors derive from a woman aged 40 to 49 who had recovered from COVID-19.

The DNA for the CDR3 is TGTGCCAGCAGAGGAAACAGGGGTTATAATCAGCCCCAGCATTTT. It translates to CASRGNRGYNQPQHF. This chain links TRBV6-6 with TRBJ1-5; TRBD1 aligns across 7 bases. Germline-derived CDR1 and CDR2 are MNHNY and SVGAGI (reference sequence). V dropped 6 bases and J dropped 4; count of bases not matched to a gene: 9. The CDR3 is made up of 15 amino acids.

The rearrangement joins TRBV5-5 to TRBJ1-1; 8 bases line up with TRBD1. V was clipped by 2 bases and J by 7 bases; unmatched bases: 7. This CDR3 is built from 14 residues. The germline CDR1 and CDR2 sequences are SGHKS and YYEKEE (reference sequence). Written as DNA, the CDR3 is TGTGCCAGCAGCTTCGGGACAGGAGACAATGAAGCTTTCTTT. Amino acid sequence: CASSFGTGDNEAFF.

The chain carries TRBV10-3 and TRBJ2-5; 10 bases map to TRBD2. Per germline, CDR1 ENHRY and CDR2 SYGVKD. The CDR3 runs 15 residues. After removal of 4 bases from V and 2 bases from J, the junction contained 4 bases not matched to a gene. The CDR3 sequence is CAISGVAGGQETQYF. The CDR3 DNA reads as TGTGCCATCAGTGGAGTAGCGGGAGGACAAGAGACCCAGTACTTC.

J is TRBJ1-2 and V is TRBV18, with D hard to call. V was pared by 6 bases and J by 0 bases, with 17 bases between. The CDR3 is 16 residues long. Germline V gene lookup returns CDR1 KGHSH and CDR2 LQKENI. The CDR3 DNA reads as TGTGCCAGCTCTCCCATGCGAGGTAGGACTAACTATGGCTACACCTTC. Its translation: CASSPMRGRTNYGYTF.

The chain's CDR3 is CASSLAPGGRAGDTQYF. The CDR3 DNA reads as TGTGCCAGCAGCTTAGCGCCCGGCGGGAGGGCGGGGGATACGCAGTATTTT. The V call is TRBV11-2, the J call TRBJ2-3; 9 bases agree with TRBD2. Germline loops: CDR1 SGHAT, CDR2 FQNNGV. This CDR3 has 17 amino acids. The ends lost 1 base at V and 6 bases at J; junction bases unmatched: 11. Supplemented by reference TRBV11-2 and TRBJ2-3, the full variable domain reads EAGVAQSPRYKIIEKRQSVAFWCNPISGHATLYWYQQILGQGPKLLIQFQNNGVVDDSQLPKDRFSAERLKGVDSTLKIQPAKLEDSAVYLCASSLAPGGRAGDTQYFGPGTRLTVL.

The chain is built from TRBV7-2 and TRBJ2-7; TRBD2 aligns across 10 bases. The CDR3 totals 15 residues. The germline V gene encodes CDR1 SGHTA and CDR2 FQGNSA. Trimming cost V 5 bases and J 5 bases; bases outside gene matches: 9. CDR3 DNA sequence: TGTGCCAGCAGCCTCTGGGCTAGCGGGAGTCACGAGCAGTACTTC. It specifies CASSLWASGSHEQYF.

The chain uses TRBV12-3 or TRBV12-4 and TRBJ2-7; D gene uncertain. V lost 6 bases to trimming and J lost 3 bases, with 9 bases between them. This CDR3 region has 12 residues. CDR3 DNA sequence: TGTGCCAGCAGAGATGGGCTCTACGAGCAGTACTTC. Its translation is CASRDGLYEQYF.

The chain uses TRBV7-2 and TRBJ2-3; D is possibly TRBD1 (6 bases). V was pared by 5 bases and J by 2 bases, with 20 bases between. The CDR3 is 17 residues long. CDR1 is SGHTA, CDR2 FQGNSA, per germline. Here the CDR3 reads CASSTEWGQGYTDTQYF. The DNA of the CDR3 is TGTGCCAGCAGCACCGAATGGGGGCAGGGATACACAGATACGCAGTATTTT. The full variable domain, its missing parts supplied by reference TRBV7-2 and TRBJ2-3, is GAGVSQSPSNKVTEKGKDVELRCDPISGHTALYWYRQSLGQGLEFLIYFQGNSAPDKSGLPSDRFSAERTGGSVSTLTIQRTQQEDSAVYLCASSTEWGQGYTDTQYFGPGTRLTVL.

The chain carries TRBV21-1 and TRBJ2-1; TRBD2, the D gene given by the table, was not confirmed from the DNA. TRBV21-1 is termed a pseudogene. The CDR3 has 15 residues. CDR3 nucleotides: TGTGCCAGCAACCATCTCCATCCTTCGACGGACTTGCAGTTCTTC. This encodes CASNHLHPSTDLQFF.

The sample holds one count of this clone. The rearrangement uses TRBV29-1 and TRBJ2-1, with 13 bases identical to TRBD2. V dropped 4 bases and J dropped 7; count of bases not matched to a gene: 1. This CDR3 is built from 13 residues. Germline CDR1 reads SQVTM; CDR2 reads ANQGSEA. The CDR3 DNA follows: TGCAGCGTTGCGGGACTAGCGGGAAATGAGCAGTTCTTC. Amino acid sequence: CSVAGLAGNEQFF.

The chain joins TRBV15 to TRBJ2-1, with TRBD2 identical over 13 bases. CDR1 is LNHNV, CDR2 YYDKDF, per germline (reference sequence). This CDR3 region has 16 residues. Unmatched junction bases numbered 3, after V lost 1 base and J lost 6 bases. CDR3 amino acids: CATSRAWTSGGNEQFF. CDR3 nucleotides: TGTGCCACCAGCAGAGCGTGGACTAGCGGGGGCAATGAGCAGTTCTTC.

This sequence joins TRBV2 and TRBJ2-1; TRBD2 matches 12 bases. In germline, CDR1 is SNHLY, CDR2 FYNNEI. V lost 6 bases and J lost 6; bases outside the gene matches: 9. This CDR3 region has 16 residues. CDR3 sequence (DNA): TGTGCCAGCAGGAGGCGACTAGCGGGAGAGCTCAATGAGCAGTTCTTC. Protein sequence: CASRRRLAGELNEQFF.

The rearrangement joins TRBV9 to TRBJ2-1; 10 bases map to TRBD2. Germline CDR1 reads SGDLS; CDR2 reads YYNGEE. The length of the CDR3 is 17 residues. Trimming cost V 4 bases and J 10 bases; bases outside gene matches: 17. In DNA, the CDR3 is TGTGCCAGCAGCCCCCGTGGAGCGGGAGGGCTTAGGGGCGAGCAGTTCTTC. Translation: CASSPRGAGGLRGEQFF.

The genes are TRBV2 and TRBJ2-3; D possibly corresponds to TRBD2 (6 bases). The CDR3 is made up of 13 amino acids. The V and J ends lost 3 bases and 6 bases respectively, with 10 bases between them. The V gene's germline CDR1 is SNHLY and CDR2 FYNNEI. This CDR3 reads CASSERRADTQYF. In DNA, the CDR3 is TGTGCCAGCAGTGAGCGGAGGGCCGATACGCAGTATTTT. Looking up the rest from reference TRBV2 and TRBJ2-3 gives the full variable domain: EPEVTQTPSHQVTQMGQEVILRCVPISNHLYFYWYRQILGQKVEFLVSFYNNEISEKSEIFDDQFSVERPDGSNFTLKIRSTKLEDSAMYFCASSERRADTQYFGPGTRLTVL.

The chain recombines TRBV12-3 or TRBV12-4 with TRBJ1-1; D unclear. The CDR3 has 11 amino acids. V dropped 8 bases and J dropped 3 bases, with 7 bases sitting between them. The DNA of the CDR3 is TGTGCCAGCCTCCGGGACACTGAAGCTTTCTTT. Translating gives CASLRDTEAFF.

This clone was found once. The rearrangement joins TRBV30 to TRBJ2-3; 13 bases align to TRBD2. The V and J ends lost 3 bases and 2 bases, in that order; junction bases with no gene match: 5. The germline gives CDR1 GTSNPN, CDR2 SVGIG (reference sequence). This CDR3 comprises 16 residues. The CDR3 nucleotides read TGTGCCTGGAGCGGAGGACTAGCGGGAGTCACAGATACGCAGTATTTT. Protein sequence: CAWSGGLAGVTDTQYF.

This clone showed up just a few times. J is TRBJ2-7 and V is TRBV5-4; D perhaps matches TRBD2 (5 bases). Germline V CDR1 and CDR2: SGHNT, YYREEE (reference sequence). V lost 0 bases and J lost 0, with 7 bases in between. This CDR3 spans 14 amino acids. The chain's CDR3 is CASSLGGYSYEQYF. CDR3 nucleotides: TGTGCCAGCAGCTTGGGCGGGTACTCCTACGAGCAGTACTTC.

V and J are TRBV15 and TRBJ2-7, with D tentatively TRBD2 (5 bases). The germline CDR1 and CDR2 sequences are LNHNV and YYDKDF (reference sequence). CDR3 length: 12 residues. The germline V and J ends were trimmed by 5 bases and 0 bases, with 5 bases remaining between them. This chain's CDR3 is CATSAGSYEQYF. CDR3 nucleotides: TGTGCCACCAGCGCGGGCTCCTACGAGCAGTACTTC. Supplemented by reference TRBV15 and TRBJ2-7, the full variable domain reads DAMVIQNPRYQVTQFGKPVTLSCSQTLNHNVMYWYQQKSSQAPKLLFHYYDKDFNNEADTPDNFQSRRPNTSFCFLDIRSPGLGDTAMYLCATSAGSYEQYFGPGTRLTVT.

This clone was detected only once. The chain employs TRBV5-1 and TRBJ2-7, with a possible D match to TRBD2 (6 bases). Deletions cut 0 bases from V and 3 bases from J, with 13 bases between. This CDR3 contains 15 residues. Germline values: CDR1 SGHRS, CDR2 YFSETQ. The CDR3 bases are TGCGCCAGCAGCTTGGGGGCGACTAGGGGCTACGAGCAGTACTTC. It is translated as CASSLGATRGYEQYF. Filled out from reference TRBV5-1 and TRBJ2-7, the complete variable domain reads KAGVTQTPRYLIKTRGQQVTLSCSPISGHRSVSWYQQTPGQGLQFLFEYFSETQRNKGNFPGRFSGRQFSNSRSEMNVSTLELGDSALYLCASSLGATRGYEQYFGPGTRLTVT.